Presented here are 27 T cell receptor beta chains from one specimen sequenced in a study of T cell clones after liver transplantation. This table comes from immunoSEQ multiplex PCR, and its TCRdb copy is limited to in-frame clones, with some not included. The table records under 85,000 clones, 80% of them present only once. The sequencing used CD4+ T cells from blood, collected 12 months after liver transplant. The receptor source for this set is a human patient who received a liver transplant. These T cells may partly come from the graft donor.

The chain uses TRBV28 and TRBJ1-2; possible D gene TRBD1, 5 bases. The CDR3 is 14 residues long. Deletions cut 5 bases from V and 0 bases from J, with 10 bases between. Germline lookup yields CDR1 MDHEN and CDR2 SYDVKM. CDR3 sequence (DNA): TGTGCCAGCAGTGGGGCCAGATCTAACTATGGCTACACCTTC. Translated, it gives CASSGARSNYGYTF.

The chain is built from TRBV11-2 and TRBJ1-3; TRBD1 matches at 9 bases. CDR1 SGHAT and CDR2 FQNNGV come from the germline V gene. This CDR3 is 15 amino acids long. V lost 3 bases, J lost 2 bases, and 2 bases stayed unmatched. The CDR3 protein is CASSLRQGAGNTIYF. The CDR3 nucleotides read TGTGCCAGCAGCTTGAGACAGGGGGCTGGAAACACCATATATTTT.

This sequence joins TRBV7-2 and TRBJ2-3; D is perhaps TRBD1 (6 bases). Germline CDR1 reads SGHTA; CDR2 reads FQGNSA. With 5 bases removed from V and 5 bases from J, the gap between germline ends came to 14 bases. The length of the CDR3 is 14 residues. The CDR3 nucleotides read TGTGCCAGCAGCCAGGCAGGGGTTGAAGATACGCAGTATTTT. Translation gives CASSQAGVEDTQYF. Full variable domain (remainder filled in from reference TRBV7-2 and TRBJ2-3): GAGVSQSPSNKVTEKGKDVELRCDPISGHTALYWYRQSLGQGLEFLIYFQGNSAPDKSGLPSDRFSAERTGGSVSTLTIQRTQQEDSAVYLCASSQAGVEDTQYFGPGTRLTVL.

This clone has only one observation. This chain connects TRBV7-8 to TRBJ2-7; D may be TRBD1 (6 bases). CDR3 length: 15 amino acids. Trimming removed 1 base from V and 5 bases from J, with 15 bases in between. Germline CDR1 SGHVS, CDR2 FQNEAQ. The CDR3 is CASSLVREGENEQYF. Written as DNA, the CDR3 is TGTGCCAGCAGCTTAGTGCGCGAGGGGGAGAACGAGCAGTACTTC.

The chain is built from TRBV5-6 and TRBJ2-7, with D perhaps matching TRBD1 or TRBD2 (7 bases each). V shed 0 bases and J shed 3 bases, with 16 bases lying between them. The germline CDR1 and CDR2 sequences are SGHDT and YYEEEE. The CDR3 contains 16 residues. This CDR3 reads CASSLARGTNRYEQYF. The CDR3 nucleotides read TGTGCCAGCAGCTTGGCCAGGGGGACTAACCGCTACGAGCAGTACTTC. Based on the CDR3 plus reference TRBV5-6 and TRBJ2-7, the full variable domain is DAGVTQSPTHLIKTRGQQVTLRCSPKSGHDTVSWYQQALGQGPQFIFQYYEEEERQRGNFPDRFSGHQFPNYSSELNVNALLLGDSALYLCASSLARGTNRYEQYFGPGTRLTVT.

The V call is TRBV4-1, the J call TRBJ1-4; D is ambiguous. The V gene's germline CDR1 is MGHRA and CDR2 YSYEKL. The CDR3 contains 16 residues. V was shortened by 0 bases and J by 0 bases, with 8 bases between the two germline ends. CDR3 protein: CASSQEDRATNEKLFF. Written as DNA, the CDR3 is TGCGCCAGCAGCCAAGAGGACCGCGCAACTAATGAAAAACTGTTTTTT.

V gene TRBV15 combines with J gene TRBJ1-2; the match to TRBD1 covers 9 bases. Looked up from germline, CDR1 is LNHNV and CDR2 is YYDKDF (reference sequence). CDR3 size: 16 residues. J gave up 4 bases and V 3 bases, and 9 bases lay outside the gene matches. The DNA of the CDR3 is TGTGCCACCAGCAGGGGTCGGACAGGGGAAAGCTATGGCTACACCTTC. It translates to CATSRGRTGESYGYTF.

A note on this clone: The junction departs from germline at one end; a sequencing error may be responsible. Written as DNA, the CDR3 is TGTGCCGGCAGAGGCAGTGATGGCTATGGCTACACCTTC. Its protein is CAGRGSDGYGYTF. The chain combines TRBV6-6 with TRBJ1-2; no reliable D call. The CDR3 consists of 13 residues. The germline gives CDR1 MNHNY, CDR2 SVGAGI (reference sequence).

The rearrangement joins TRBV9 to TRBJ1-4; TRBD1 matches 8 bases. CDR3 length: 14 amino acids. Trimming removed 4 bases from V and 4 bases from J; junction bases left unmatched: 3. In germline, CDR1 is SGDLS, CDR2 YYNGEE. The CDR3 sequence: CASSRTGGNEKLFF. In DNA form, the CDR3 reads TGTGCCAGCAGCCGCACAGGGGGTAATGAAAAACTGTTTTTT.

This chain uses TRBV28 with TRBJ2-1, with 8 bases aligning to TRBD2. This CDR3 has 16 amino acids. Germline V gives CDR1 MDHEN, CDR2 SYDVKM. V trimming: 5 bases; J trimming: 7 bases; junction bases outside the gene matches: 13. CDR3 DNA sequence: TGTGCCAGCAGTCCCCTGGGAACGGGAGGGCGGAATGAGCAGTTCTTC. Amino acids: CASSPLGTGGRNEQFF. The variable domain in full, with the rest retrieved from reference TRBV28 and TRBJ2-1, is DVKVTQSSRYLVKRTGEKVFLECVQDMDHENMFWYRQDPGLGLRLIYFSYDVKMKEKGDIPEGYSVSREKKERFSLILESASTNQTSMYLCASSPLGTGGRNEQFFGPGTRLTVL.

This clone was seen only once. The CDR3 bases are TGTGCCAGCAGCCCAGGGGGGGGCTACGAGCAGTACTTC. Translation: CASSPGGGYEQYF. This chain uses TRBV28 with TRBJ2-7; TRBD1 or TRBD2 may be the D gene (7 bases each). This CDR3 is 13 amino acids long. CDR1 is MDHEN, CDR2 SYDVKM, per germline. V lost 6 bases, J lost 3 bases, and 12 bases lay in between.

CDR3 in amino acids: CASSLAGQGNEKLFF. The CDR3 DNA reads as TGTGCCAGCAGCTTAGCGGGACAGGGGAATGAAAAACTGTTTTTT. V gene TRBV7-9 combines with J gene TRBJ1-4; 10 nucleotides line up with TRBD1. Trimming took 0 bases from V and 5 from J; bases not matched to a gene: 0. Germline V gives CDR1 SEHNR, CDR2 FQNEAQ (reference sequence). The CDR3 runs to 15 residues.

J is TRBJ2-1 and V is TRBV19; TRBD1 might be the D (8 bases). In germline, CDR1 is LNHDA, CDR2 SQIVND (reference sequence). V lost 7 bases to trimming and J lost 4 bases, with 14 bases between them. This CDR3 has 14 residues. The chain's CDR3 is CASKAGQVYNEQFF. The DNA of the CDR3 is TGTGCCAGTAAAGCGGGACAGGTTTACAATGAGCAGTTCTTC.

This chain joins TRBV7-9 and TRBJ2-1; TRBD2 aligns across 7 bases. Unmatched junction bases numbered 6, after V lost 3 bases and J lost 1 base. The CDR3 length is 16 residues. The germline CDR1 and CDR2 sequences are SEHNR and FQNEAQ (reference sequence). CDR3 bases: TGTGCCAGCAGCTTTCAAAGGACTAGTTCCTACAATGAGCAGTTCTTC. This gives the protein CASSFQRTSSYNEQFF.

The CDR3 DNA reads as TGTGCCAGCAGCCGGCGGACAGGGCCCAGCTCCTACGAGCAGTACTTC. This encodes CASSRRTGPSSYEQYF. The gene calls are TRBV7-2 and TRBJ2-7; 8 bases line up with TRBD1. The CDR3 runs 16 residues. Looked up from germline, CDR1 is SGHTA and CDR2 is FQGNSA. J was trimmed by 0 bases and V by 5 bases; bases with no gene match: 9. Looking up the rest from reference TRBV7-2 and TRBJ2-7 gives the full variable domain: GAGVSQSPSNKVTEKGKDVELRCDPISGHTALYWYRQSLGQGLEFLIYFQGNSAPDKSGLPSDRFSAERTGGSVSTLTIQRTQQEDSAVYLCASSRRTGPSSYEQYFGPGTRLTVT.

The J gene is TRBJ2-3, the V gene TRBV9; 7 bases are a match to TRBD2. CDR3 length: 16 residues. Germline V lookup: CDR1 SGDLS, CDR2 YYNGEE. J lost 2 bases, V lost 4 bases, and 10 bases had no gene match. Here the CDR3 reads CASSPMAGLPTDTQYF. The CDR3 DNA follows: TGTGCCAGCAGCCCAATGGCGGGACTACCCACAGATACGCAGTATTTT.

The rearrangement links TRBV27 to TRBJ2-7; tentatively, D is TRBD1 or TRBD2 (7 bases each). This CDR3 has 15 amino acids. V dropped 6 bases and J dropped 3 bases, with 18 bases sitting between them. Germline-derived CDR1 and CDR2 are MNHEY and SMNVEV (reference sequence). The CDR3 sequence is CASSSAGQSIYEQYF. The CDR3 bases are TGTGCCAGCAGCTCAGCGGGACAGTCTATCTACGAGCAGTACTTC.

The chain links TRBV6-6 to TRBJ1-5; D ambiguous. This CDR3 is 14 amino acids long. V was shortened by 5 bases and J by 2 bases, with 10 bases between the two germline ends. Germline V gene sequence: CDR1 MNHNY, CDR2 SVGAGI (reference sequence). CDR3 DNA: TGTGCCAGCAGTCCACGAGGAGGCAATCAGCCCCAGCATTTT. Encoded protein: CASSPRGGNQPQHF.

This chain joins TRBV7-3 and TRBJ1-2; D perhaps matches TRBD1 (5 bases). CDR3 size: 14 residues. Germline V gene data show CDR1 as SGHTA and CDR2 as FQGTGA. V lost 0 bases and J lost 2, with 7 bases in between. The CDR3 DNA sequence: TGTGCCAGCAGCTTAACGAAGGGGAACTATGGCTACACCTTC. Encoded protein: CASSLTKGNYGYTF.

The chain combines TRBV18 with TRBJ2-4, with a possible D match to TRBD1 (5 bases). CDR1 and CDR2 (germline): KGHSH, LQKENI. The ends were cut back, 2 bases at V and 1 base at J, with 12 bases in the middle. The CDR3 has 16 residues. The CDR3 DNA is TGTGCCAGCTCACCAATCCCGACAGTCGCCAAAAACATTCAGTACTTC. Translating it yields CASSPIPTVAKNIQYF.

The rearrangement links TRBV1 to TRBJ2-5; the table's D call TRBD1 went unverified against the DNA. TRBV1 is a known pseudogene. This CDR3 region has 14 residues. As DNA, the CDR3 is TGCACCAGCAGCCAAGATACAGGGGTAGAGACCCAGTACTTC. Its translation: CTSSQDTGVETQYF.

The chain employs TRBV7-9 and TRBJ2-3; D is ambiguous. This CDR3 is 13 amino acids long. Germline V gene data show CDR1 as SEHNR and CDR2 as FQNEAQ (reference sequence). The V gene lost 11 bases and the J gene lost 5 bases, with 17 bases spanning the gap. The CDR3 region is CAGSLTAQDTQYF. The CDR3 DNA follows: TGTGCCGGATCGTTAACTGCACAAGATACGCAGTATTTT.

CDR3 sequence: CASSLALGGGANTEAFF. CDR3 nucleotide sequence: TGCGCCAGCAGCTTGGCCCTCGGTGGAGGGGCGAACACTGAAGCTTTCTTT. The chain is built from TRBV5-1 and TRBJ1-1, with D tentatively TRBD1 (5 bases). This CDR3 contains 17 residues. Deletions cut 0 bases from V and 1 base from J, with 16 bases between. Germline lookup yields CDR1 SGHRS and CDR2 YFSETQ.

The V gene is TRBV2, the J gene TRBJ2-1, with 7 bases identical to TRBD1. This CDR3 is built from 14 residues. V trimming: 4 bases; J trimming: 0 bases; junction bases outside the gene matches: 0. The germline gives CDR1 SNHLY, CDR2 FYNNEI. The CDR3 sequence: CASSGDSSYNEQFF. The CDR3 DNA follows: TGTGCCAGCAGTGGGGACAGCTCCTACAATGAGCAGTTCTTC.

The J gene is TRBJ2-7, the V gene TRBV28, with TRBD1 identical over 8 bases. The V gene's germline CDR1 is MDHEN and CDR2 SYDVKM. The CDR3 contains 12 residues. The ends lost 10 bases at V and 2 bases at J; junction bases unmatched: 4. The chain's CDR3 is CATGQGAYEQYF. CDR3 nucleotides: TGTGCCACCGGACAGGGCGCCTACGAGCAGTACTTC.

This chain's CDR3 is CASSLPGVNQPQHF. In nucleotides, the CDR3 is TGTGCCAGTAGTTTGCCAGGGGTAAATCAGCCCCAGCATTTT. The rearrangement joins TRBV19 to TRBJ1-5; perhaps TRBD1 as D (6 bases). Trimming stripped 5 bases from V and 4 bases from J, with 12 bases between. The CDR3 runs 14 residues. From germline, CDR1 is LNHDA and CDR2 SQIVND (reference sequence).

The chain joins TRBV29-1 to TRBJ1-1; 8 bases line up with TRBD1. CDR3 length: 15 residues. Trimming removed 4 bases from V and 11 bases from J; junction bases left unmatched: 18. In germline, CDR1 is SQVTM, CDR2 ANQGSEA. The CDR3 here is CSVGGTGFSGLSAFF. CDR3 bases: TGCAGCGTTGGCGGGACAGGTTTCAGCGGTCTGTCGGCTTTCTTT. The variable domain in full, with the rest retrieved from reference TRBV29-1 and TRBJ1-1, is SAVISQKPSRDICQRGTSLTIQCQVDSQVTMMFWYRQQPGQSLTLIATANQGSEATYESGFVIDKFPISRPNLTFSTLTVSNMSPEDSSIYLCSVGGTGFSGLSAFFGQGTRLTVV.